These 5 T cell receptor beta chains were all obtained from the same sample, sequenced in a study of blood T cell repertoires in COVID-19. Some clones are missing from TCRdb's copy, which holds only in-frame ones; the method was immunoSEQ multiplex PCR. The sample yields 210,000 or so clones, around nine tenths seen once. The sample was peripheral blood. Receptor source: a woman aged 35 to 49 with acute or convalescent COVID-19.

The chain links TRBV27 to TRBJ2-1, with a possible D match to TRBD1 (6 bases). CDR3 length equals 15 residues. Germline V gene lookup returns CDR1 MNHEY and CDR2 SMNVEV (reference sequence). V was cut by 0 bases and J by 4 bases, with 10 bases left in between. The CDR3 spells CASSLSGAQYNEQFF. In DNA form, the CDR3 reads TGTGCCAGCAGTTTATCGGGGGCCCAATACAATGAGCAGTTCTTC.

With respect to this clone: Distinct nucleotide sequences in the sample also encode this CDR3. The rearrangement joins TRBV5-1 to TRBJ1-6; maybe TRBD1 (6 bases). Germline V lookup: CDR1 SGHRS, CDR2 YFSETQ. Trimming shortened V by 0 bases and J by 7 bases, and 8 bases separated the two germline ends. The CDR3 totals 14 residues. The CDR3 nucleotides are TGCGCCAGCAGCTTGGGACAGGCGAATTCACCCCTCCACTTT. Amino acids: CASSLGQANSPLHF.

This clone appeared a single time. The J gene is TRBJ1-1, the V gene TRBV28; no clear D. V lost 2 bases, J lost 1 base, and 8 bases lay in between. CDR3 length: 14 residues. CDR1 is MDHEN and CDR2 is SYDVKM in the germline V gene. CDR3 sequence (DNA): TGTGCCAGCAGTTTAACGAACAAGAACACTGAAGCTTTCTTT. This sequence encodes CASSLTNKNTEAFF.

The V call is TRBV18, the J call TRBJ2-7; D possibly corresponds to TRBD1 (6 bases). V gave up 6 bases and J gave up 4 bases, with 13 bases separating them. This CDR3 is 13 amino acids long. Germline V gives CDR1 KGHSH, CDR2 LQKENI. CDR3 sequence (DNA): TGTGCCAGCTCCCCCAGGGGACCATACGAGCAGTACGTC. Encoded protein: CASSPRGPYEQYV.

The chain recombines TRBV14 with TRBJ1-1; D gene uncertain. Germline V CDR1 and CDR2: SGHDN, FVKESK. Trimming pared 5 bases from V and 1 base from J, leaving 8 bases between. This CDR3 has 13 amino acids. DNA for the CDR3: TGTGCCAGCAGCGCACAGAGGAACACTGAAGCTTTCTTT. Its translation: CASSAQRNTEAFF.